This T cell receptor (beta chain) was sequenced for a study of technical replicates of blood from several donors. This CDR3 is built from 14 residues. CDR1 is LGHNA and CDR2 is YNFKEQ in the germline V gene. V was shortened by 0 bases and J by 3 bases, with 8 bases between the two germline ends. Here immunoSEQ multiplex PCR was the method, and the copy in TCRdb shows in-frame clones only, minus some. Of 50,000 to 80,000 clones listed, around 87% were seen once; the top ten hold 4.5% to 5%. The rearrangement links TRBV4-2 to TRBJ1-1; D might be TRBD1 (6 bases). The sequencing sample was made of PBMCs. The receptor comes from a human donor in good health. Some clones in this sample may be carry-over from other donors' samples. CDR3 region: CASSQENRDTEAFF. CDR3 DNA sequence: TGTGCCAGCAGCCAAGAAAACAGGGACACTGAAGCTTTCTTT.